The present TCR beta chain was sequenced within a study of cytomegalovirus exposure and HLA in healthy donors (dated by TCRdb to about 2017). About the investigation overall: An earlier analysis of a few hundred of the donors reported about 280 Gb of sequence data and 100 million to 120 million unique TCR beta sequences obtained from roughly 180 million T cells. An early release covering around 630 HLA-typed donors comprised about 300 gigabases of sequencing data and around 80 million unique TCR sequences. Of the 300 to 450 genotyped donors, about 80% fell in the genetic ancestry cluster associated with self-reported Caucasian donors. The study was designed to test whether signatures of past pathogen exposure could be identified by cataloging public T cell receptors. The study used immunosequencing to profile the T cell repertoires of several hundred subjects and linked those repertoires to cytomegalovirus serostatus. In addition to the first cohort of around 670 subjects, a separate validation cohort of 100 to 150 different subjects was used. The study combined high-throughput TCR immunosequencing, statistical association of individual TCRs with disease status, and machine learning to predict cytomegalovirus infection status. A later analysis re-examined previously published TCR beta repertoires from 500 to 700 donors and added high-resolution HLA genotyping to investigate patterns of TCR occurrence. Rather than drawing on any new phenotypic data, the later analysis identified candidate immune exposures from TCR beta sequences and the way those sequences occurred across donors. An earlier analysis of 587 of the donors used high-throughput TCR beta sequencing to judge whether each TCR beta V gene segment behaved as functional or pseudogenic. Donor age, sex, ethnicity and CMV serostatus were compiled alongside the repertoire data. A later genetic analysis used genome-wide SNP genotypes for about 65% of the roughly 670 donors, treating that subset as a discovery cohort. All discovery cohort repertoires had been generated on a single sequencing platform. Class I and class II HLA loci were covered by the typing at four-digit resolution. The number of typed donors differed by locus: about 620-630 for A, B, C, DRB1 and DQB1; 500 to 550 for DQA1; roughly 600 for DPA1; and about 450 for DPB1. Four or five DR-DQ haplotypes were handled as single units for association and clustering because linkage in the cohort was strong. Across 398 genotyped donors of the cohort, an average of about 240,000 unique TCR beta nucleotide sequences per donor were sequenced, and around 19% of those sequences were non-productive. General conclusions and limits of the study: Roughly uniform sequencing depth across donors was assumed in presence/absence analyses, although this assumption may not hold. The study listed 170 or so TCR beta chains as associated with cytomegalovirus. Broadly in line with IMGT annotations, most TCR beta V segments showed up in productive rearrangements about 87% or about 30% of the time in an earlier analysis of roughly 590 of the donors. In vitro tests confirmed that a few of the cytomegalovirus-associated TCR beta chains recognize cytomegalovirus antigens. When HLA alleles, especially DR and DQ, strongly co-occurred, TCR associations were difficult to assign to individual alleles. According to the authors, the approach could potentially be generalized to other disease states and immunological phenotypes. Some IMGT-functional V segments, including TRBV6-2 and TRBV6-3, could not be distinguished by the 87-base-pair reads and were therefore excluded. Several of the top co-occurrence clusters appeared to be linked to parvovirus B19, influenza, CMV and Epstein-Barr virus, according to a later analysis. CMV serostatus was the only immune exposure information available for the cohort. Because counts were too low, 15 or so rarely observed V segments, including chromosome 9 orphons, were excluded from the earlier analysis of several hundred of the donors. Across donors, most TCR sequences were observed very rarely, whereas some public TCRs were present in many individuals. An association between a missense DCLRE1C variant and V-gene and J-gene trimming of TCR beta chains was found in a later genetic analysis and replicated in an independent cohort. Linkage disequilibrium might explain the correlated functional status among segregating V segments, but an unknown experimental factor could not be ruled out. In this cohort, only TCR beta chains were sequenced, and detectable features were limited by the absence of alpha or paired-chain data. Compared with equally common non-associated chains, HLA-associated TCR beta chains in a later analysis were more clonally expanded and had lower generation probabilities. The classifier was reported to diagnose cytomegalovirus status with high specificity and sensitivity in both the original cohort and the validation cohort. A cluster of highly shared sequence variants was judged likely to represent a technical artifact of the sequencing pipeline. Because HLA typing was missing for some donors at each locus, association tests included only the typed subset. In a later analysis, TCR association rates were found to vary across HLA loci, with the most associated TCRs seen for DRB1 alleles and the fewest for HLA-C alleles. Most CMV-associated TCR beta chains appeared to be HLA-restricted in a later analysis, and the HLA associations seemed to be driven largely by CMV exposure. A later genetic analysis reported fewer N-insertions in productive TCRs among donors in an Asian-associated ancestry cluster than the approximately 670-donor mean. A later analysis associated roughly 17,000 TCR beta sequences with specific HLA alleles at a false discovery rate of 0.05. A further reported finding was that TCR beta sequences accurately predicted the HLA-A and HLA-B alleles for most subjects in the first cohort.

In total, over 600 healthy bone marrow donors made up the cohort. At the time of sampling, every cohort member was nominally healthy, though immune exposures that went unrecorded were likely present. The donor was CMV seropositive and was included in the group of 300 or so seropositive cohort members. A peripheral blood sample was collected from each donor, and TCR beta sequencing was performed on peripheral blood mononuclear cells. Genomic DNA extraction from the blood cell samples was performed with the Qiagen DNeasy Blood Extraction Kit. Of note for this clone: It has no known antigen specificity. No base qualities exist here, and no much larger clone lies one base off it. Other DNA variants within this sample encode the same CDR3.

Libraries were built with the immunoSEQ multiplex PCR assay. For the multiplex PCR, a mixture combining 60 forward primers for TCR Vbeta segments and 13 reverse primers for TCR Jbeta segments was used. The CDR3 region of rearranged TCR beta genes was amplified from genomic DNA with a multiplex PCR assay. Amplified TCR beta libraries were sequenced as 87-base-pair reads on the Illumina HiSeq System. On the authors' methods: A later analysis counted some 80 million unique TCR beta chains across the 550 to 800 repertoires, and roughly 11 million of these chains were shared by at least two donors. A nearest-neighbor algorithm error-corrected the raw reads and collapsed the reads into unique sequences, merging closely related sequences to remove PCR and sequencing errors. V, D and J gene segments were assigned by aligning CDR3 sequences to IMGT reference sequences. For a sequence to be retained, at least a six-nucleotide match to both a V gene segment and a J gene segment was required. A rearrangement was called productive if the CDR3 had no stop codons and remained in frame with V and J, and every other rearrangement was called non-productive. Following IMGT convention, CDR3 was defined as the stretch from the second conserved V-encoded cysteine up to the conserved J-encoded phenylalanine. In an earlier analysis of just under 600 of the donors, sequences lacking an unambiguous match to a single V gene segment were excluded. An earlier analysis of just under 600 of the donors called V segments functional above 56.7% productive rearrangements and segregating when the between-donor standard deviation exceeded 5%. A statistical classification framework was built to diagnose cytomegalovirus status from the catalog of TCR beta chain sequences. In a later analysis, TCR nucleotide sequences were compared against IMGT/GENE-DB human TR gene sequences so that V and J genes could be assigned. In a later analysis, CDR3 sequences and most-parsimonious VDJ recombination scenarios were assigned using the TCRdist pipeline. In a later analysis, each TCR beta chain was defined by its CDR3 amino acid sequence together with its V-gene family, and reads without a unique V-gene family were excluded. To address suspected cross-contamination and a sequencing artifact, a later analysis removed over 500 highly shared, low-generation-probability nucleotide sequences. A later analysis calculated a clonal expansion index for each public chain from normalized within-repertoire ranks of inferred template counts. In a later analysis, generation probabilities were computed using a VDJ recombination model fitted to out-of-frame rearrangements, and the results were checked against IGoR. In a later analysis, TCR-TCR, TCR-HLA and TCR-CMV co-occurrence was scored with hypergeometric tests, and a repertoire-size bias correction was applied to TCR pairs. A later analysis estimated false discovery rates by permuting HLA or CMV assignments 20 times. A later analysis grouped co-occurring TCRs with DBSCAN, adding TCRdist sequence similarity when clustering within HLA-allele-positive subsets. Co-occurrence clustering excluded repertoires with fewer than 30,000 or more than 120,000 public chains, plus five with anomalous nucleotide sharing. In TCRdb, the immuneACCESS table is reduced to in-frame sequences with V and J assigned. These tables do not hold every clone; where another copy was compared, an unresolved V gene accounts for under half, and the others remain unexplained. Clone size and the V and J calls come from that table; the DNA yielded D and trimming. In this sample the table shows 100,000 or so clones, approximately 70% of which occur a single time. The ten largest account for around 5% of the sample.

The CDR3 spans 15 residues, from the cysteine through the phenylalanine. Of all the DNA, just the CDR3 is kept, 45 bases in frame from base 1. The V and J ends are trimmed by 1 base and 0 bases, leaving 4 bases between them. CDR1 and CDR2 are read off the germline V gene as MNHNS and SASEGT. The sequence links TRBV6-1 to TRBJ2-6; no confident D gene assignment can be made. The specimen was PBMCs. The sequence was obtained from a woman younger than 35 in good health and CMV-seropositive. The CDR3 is CASSEGGSGANVLTF. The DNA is TGTGCCAGCAGTGAAGGCGGCTCTGGGGCCAACGTCCTGACTTTC.